This TCR beta chain was retrieved from a study of response to subunit inactivated influenza vaccine. TCRdb passed the RT-PCR reads through MiXCR, listing each CDR3 protein once. Of under 750,000 distinct CDR3 sequences listed, roughly 10% are singletons. V was pared by 3 bases and J by 2 bases, with 11 bases between. The V gene's germline CDR1 is SQVTM and CDR2 ANQGSEA. This CDR3 region has 13 residues. The specimen was PBMCs from blood, collected on the day of vaccination. The chain links TRBV29-1 to TRBJ2-7, with D unclear. This TCR was recovered from a man over 45 who received an inactivated influenza vaccine. The CDR3 DNA follows: TGCAGCGTTGACAGACTTATGCCCTACGAGCAGTACTTC. This gives the protein CSVDRLMPYEQYF.